A single sample gave rise to the 32 T cell receptor beta chains below, sequenced in a study of blood T cell repertoires in COVID-19. Sequencing was performed with immunoSEQ multiplex PCR; in TCRdb, only in-frame clones are kept and a portion is missing. This sample has roughly 300,000 clones, with around 85% found just once. Source material: peripheral blood. These receptors were collected from a human donor in a cohort sampled during active COVID-19.

This clone was observed a single time. The gene calls are TRBV7-9 and TRBJ1-2; 8 bases match TRBD1. Unmatched junction bases numbered 14, after V lost 4 bases and J lost 4 bases. CDR3 length: 17 residues. The germline V gene encodes CDR1 SEHNR and CDR2 FQNEAQ (reference sequence). The CDR3 loop reads CASSSGQGAEGIYGYTF. DNA of the CDR3: TGTGCCAGCAGCTCCGGACAGGGCGCCGAGGGTATCTATGGCTACACCTTC.

This clone appeared a few times. The genes are TRBV25-1 and TRBJ1-2; 8 bases are a match to TRBD1. CDR1 is MGHDK and CDR2 is SYGVNS in the germline V gene. CDR3 length equals 15 residues. V lost 2 bases and J lost 4; bases outside the gene matches: 6. The CDR3 nucleotides are TGTGCCAGCAGTGAACAACGGACAGGGCTCTATGGCTACACCTTC. It yields the protein CASSEQRTGLYGYTF.

A single count supports this clone. The J gene is TRBJ1-4, the V gene TRBV5-1, with TRBD1 matching 12 bases. Germline loops: CDR1 SGHRS, CDR2 YFSETQ. The CDR3 contains 17 residues. Germline trimming cut 4 bases from V and 0 bases from J; bases unmatched to any gene: 4. The CDR3 sequence is CASSRGTGGTTNEKLFF. The CDR3 region has the DNA TGCGCCAGCAGCCGCGGGACAGGGGGCACAACTAATGAAAAACTGTTTTTT.

This chain links TRBV5-4 with TRBJ1-5; D uncertain. The V end was cut by 4 bases, the J end by 5 bases, with 7 bases between. This CDR3 contains 12 residues. Germline lookup yields CDR1 SGHNT and CDR2 YYREEE (reference sequence). The CDR3 is CASSLRDQPQHF. DNA of the CDR3: TGTGCCAGCAGCCTTCGCGATCAGCCCCAGCATTTT.

The chain links TRBV28 to TRBJ1-1; possibly TRBD1 for D (6 bases). The germline V gene encodes CDR1 MDHEN and CDR2 SYDVKM. The V end was cut by 7 bases, the J end by 10 bases, with 13 bases between. The CDR3 extends over 11 amino acids. CDR3: CASMSGVAAFF. CDR3 DNA sequence: TGTGCCAGCATGTCAGGGGTCGCAGCTTTCTTT.

The V and J genes are TRBV11-3 and TRBJ1-1, with 9 nucleotides matching TRBD1. Germline CDR1 and CDR2: SGHNT and YENEEA. This CDR3 region has 12 residues. The junction had 3 bases not matched to a gene; V was cut back by 5 bases and J by 8 bases. This CDR3 is CASSLGTGEAFF. In DNA, the CDR3 is TGTGCCAGCAGCCTCGGGACAGGGGAAGCTTTCTTT.

The chain has TRBV11-3 and TRBJ1-6; 7 bases match TRBD1. The length of the CDR3 is 13 residues. The V gene's germline CDR1 is SGHNT and CDR2 YENEEA. The junction had 2 bases not matched to a gene; V was cut back by 5 bases and J by 7 bases. The chain's CDR3 is CASSPTGNSPLHF. The CDR3 region has the DNA TGTGCCAGCAGCCCGACAGGGAATTCACCCCTCCACTTT.

The chain recombines TRBV18 with TRBJ1-1, with D possibly matching TRBD1 (6 bases). There are 12 residues in the CDR3. Trimming cost V 4 bases and J 8 bases, with 11 bases left between them. Germline assignment: CDR1 KGHSH and CDR2 LQKENI. CDR3 sequence (DNA): TGTGCCAGCTCACTGCTAGGACAGGAAGCTTTCTTT. It yields the protein CASSLLGQEAFF.

CDR3 sequence (DNA): TGTGCCAGCAGTTACAAGGGGACATTCGTTGAAGCTTTCTTT. This translates into CASSYKGTFVEAFF. The chain couples TRBV6-6 to TRBJ1-1; possibly TRBD1 for D (6 bases). The CDR3 is 14 residues long. Trimming cost V 2 bases and J 7 bases, with 14 bases left between them. Germline assignment: CDR1 MNHNY and CDR2 SVGAGI (reference sequence).

The J gene is TRBJ1-1, the V gene TRBV18; 7 bases fit TRBD1. V trimming: 2 bases; J trimming: 1 base; junction bases outside the gene matches: 1. Germline CDR1 and CDR2: KGHSH and LQKENI. The CDR3 loop spans 14 amino acids. The CDR3: CASSPGTENTEAFF. The CDR3 DNA reads as TGTGCCAGCTCACCAGGGACAGAGAACACTGAAGCTTTCTTT.

The V gene is TRBV5-1, the J gene TRBJ1-1; D is undetermined. V lost 0 bases and J lost 11, with 14 bases in between. Germline assignment: CDR1 SGHRS and CDR2 YFSETQ. The CDR3 is 13 amino acids. CDR3 in DNA: TGCGCCAGCAGCTTGGACGGGAGTTTCGCGGCTTTCTTT. Its protein is CASSLDGSFAAFF.

The rearrangement joins TRBV6-1 to TRBJ2-5; weak D call: TRBD2 (6 bases). The germline CDR1 and CDR2 sequences are MNHNS and SASEGT. V shed 2 bases and J shed 4 bases, with 11 bases lying between them. This CDR3 has 14 residues. The CDR3 bases are TGTGCCAGCAGTGAATTGGGGGGACGAGAGACCCAGTACTTC. This codes for CASSELGGRETQYF.

The chain is built from TRBV7-9 and TRBJ2-5; 9 bases map to TRBD2. This CDR3 is built from 18 residues. V lost 5 bases to trimming and J lost 3 bases; unmatched junction nucleotides: 16. The germline gives CDR1 SEHNR, CDR2 FQNEAQ (reference sequence). This chain's CDR3 is CASSAFKSSGVRKETQYF. The CDR3, as DNA: TGTGCCAGCAGCGCCTTTAAGTCTAGCGGGGTTCGAAAAGAGACCCAGTACTTC.

V is TRBV9 and J is TRBJ2-1; TRBD2 matches at 8 bases. Germline V gene sequence: CDR1 SGDLS, CDR2 YYNGEE. The V gene end was trimmed by 2 bases and the J gene end by 8 bases; junction bases not matched to a gene: 18. CDR3 size: 18 residues. CDR3 sequence reads: CASSVGGKAGALRHEQFF. Here the CDR3 DNA reads TGTGCCAGCAGCGTGGGTGGAAAAGCGGGGGCCCTACGGCATGAGCAGTTCTTC.

This chain links TRBV10-3 with TRBJ1-1; 10 nucleotides match TRBD1. The CDR3 runs 13 residues. CDR1 is ENHRY, CDR2 SYGVKD, per germline. V lost 6 bases to trimming and J lost 3 bases; unmatched junction nucleotides: 1. The CDR3 sequence is CAIRGQGHTEAFF. CDR3 sequence (DNA): TGTGCCATCAGGGGACAGGGGCACACTGAAGCTTTCTTT.

The CDR3 reads CASSLGDGDTQYF. The CDR3 DNA sequence: TGTGCCAGCAGCCTGGGAGATGGCGATACGCAGTATTTT. The chain has TRBV7-9 and TRBJ2-3; tentatively, D is TRBD2 (5 bases). Germline CDR1 and CDR2: SEHNR and FQNEAQ (reference sequence). V lost 5 bases, J lost 6 bases, and 12 bases lay in between. There are 13 residues in the CDR3.

This chain connects TRBV30 to TRBJ1-1, with D possibly TRBD1 on 6 matching bases. The V gene's germline CDR1 is GTSNPN and CDR2 SVGIG (reference sequence). CDR3 length: 11 residues. The germline V and J ends were trimmed by 6 bases and 11 bases, with 16 bases remaining between them. The CDR3 sequence: CACVQGYVAFF. DNA for the CDR3: TGTGCCTGTGTTCAGGGGTACGTTGCTTTCTTT.

The rearrangement joins TRBV7-2 to TRBJ1-2; D perhaps matches TRBD1 (6 bases). This CDR3 is 16 amino acids long. The germline V and J ends were trimmed by 5 bases and 7 bases, with 23 bases remaining between them. The V gene's germline CDR1 is SGHTA and CDR2 FQGNSA. The DNA for the CDR3 is TGTGCCAGCAGCCCTGACAGGAAATCACGGCAGGGTGGCTACACCTTC. It is translated as CASSPDRKSRQGGYTF.

The rearrangement joins TRBV3-1 (or the pseudogene TRBV3-2) to TRBJ1-5, with D tentatively TRBD1 (6 bases). The CDR3 totals 15 residues. Germline CDR1 LGHDT, CDR2 YNNKEL (reference sequence). Trimming took off 3 bases at V and 0 bases at J, with 9 bases between the two ends. The CDR3 bases are TGTGCCAGCAGCCATGGGACACTTAGCAATCAGCCCCAGCATTTT. Translated: CASSHGTLSNQPQHF.

V is TRBV11-2 and J is TRBJ1-4; D unresolved. The germline V gene has CDR1 SGHAT and CDR2 FQNNGV. Trimming removed 6 bases at V and 3 bases at J, with 8 bases between. This CDR3 comprises 13 residues. The CDR3 loop reads CASRAGSNEKLFF. In DNA, the CDR3 is TGTGCCAGCAGGGCGGGGTCTAATGAAAAACTGTTTTTT.

The rearrangement uses TRBV10-3 and TRBJ2-7; 9 nucleotides align to TRBD1. CDR1 and CDR2 (germline): ENHRY, SYGVKD. The V segment lost 6 bases and the J segment 1 base; nucleotides outside the gene matches: 7. This CDR3 contains 15 residues. The CDR3 nucleotides read TGTGCCATCAGCGATACCGGGACAGGGTCCTACGAGCAGTACTTC. It translates to CAISDTGTGSYEQYF.

The rearrangement joins TRBV10-3 to TRBJ2-2; 8 nucleotides agree with TRBD2. CDR1 and CDR2 (germline): ENHRY, SYGVKD. The CDR3 spans 16 residues. V was clipped by 6 bases and J by 0 bases; unmatched bases: 6. The CDR3 loop is CAIRSSGGPNTGELFF. The DNA of the CDR3 is TGTGCCATCAGATCGAGCGGGGGCCCGAACACCGGGGAGCTGTTTTTT.

V and J are TRBV27 and TRBJ1-1, with a possible D match to TRBD1 (6 bases). V gave up 6 bases and J gave up 6 bases, with 17 bases separating them. The CDR3 runs 14 residues. Germline assignment: CDR1 MNHEY and CDR2 SMNVEV (reference sequence). The CDR3: CASSLIRGESEAFF. CDR3 in DNA: TGTGCCAGCAGCCTAATCAGGGGCGAATCTGAAGCTTTCTTT.

This chain connects TRBV12-5 to TRBJ2-5, with TRBD1 matching over 7 bases. This CDR3 contains 14 residues. J gave up 2 bases and V 2 bases, and 2 bases lay outside the gene matches. Germline V lookup: CDR1 LGHNT, CDR2 FRNRAP. CDR3 amino acids: CASGLTGQQETQYF. The CDR3 DNA is TGTGCTAGTGGTTTGACGGGACAGCAAGAGACCCAGTACTTC.

This clone was counted between two and nine times. J is TRBJ1-4 and V is TRBV3-1 (or the pseudogene TRBV3-2); D uncertain. Trimming cost V 0 bases and J 10 bases, with 3 bases left between them. Per the germline V gene, CDR1 is LGHDT and CDR2 is YNNKEL (reference sequence). The CDR3 contains 11 residues. Written as DNA, the CDR3 is TGTGCCAGCAGCCAAGACGGAAAACTGTTTTTT. It yields the protein CASSQDGKLFF.

A few counts support this clone. The gene calls are TRBV29-1 and TRBJ1-4, with a weak D call TRBD1 (5 bases). The germline CDR1 and CDR2 sequences are SQVTM and ANQGSEA. Between the trimmed V and J ends, which lost 6 bases and 11 bases, there was a span of 22 bases. The CDR3 spans 14 residues. The CDR3 bases are TGCAGCGTCGATGAAGGCCAGGGATTGACTAAACTGTTTTTT. Protein: CSVDEGQGLTKLFF. The variable domain in full, with the rest retrieved from reference TRBV29-1 and TRBJ1-4, is SAVISQKPSRDICQRGTSLTIQCQVDSQVTMMFWYRQQPGQSLTLIATANQGSEATYESGFVIDKFPISRPNLTFSTLTVSNMSPEDSSIYLCSVDEGQGLTKLFFGSGTQLSVL.

This chain joins TRBV18 and TRBJ2-7; maybe TRBD1 (6 bases). The CDR3 contains 14 residues. Germline CDR1 is KGHSH and CDR2 is LQKENI. The ends were cut back, 4 bases at V and 5 bases at J, with 15 bases in the middle. CDR3 in DNA: TGTGCCAGCTCACTTCCGAAACAGGGCCACGAGCAGTACTTC. Its protein is CASSLPKQGHEQYF.

The chain carries TRBV18 and TRBJ2-3, with 9 bases that match TRBD2. The germline V gene encodes CDR1 KGHSH and CDR2 LQKENI. The CDR3 runs to 18 residues. J was trimmed by 3 bases and V by 6 bases; bases with no gene match: 16. CDR3 protein: CASSLLPVTSGATDTQYF. The DNA for the CDR3 is TGTGCCAGCTCCCTTCTCCCCGTGACTAGCGGTGCAACAGATACGCAGTATTTT. Combining the CDR3 with reference TRBV18 and TRBJ2-3 gives the whole variable domain NAGVMQNPRHLVRRRGQEARLRCSPMKGHSHVYWYRQLPEEGLKFMVYLQKENIIDESGMPKERFSAEFPKEGPSILRIQQVVRGDSAAYFCASSLLPVTSGATDTQYFGPGTRLTVL.

This chain uses TRBV9 with TRBJ2-1, with 8 bases aligning to TRBD1. Trimming removed 2 bases from V and 8 bases from J; junction bases left unmatched: 6. The CDR3 loop spans 14 amino acids. Germline lookup yields CDR1 SGDLS and CDR2 YYNGEE. This CDR3 is CASSVQGASDEQFF. The CDR3 region has the DNA TGTGCCAGCAGCGTTCAGGGGGCAAGTGATGAGCAGTTCTTC.

This chain joins TRBV24-1 and TRBJ1-1; no firm D call. CDR1 and CDR2 (germline): KGHDR, SFDVKD. Trimming cost V 3 bases and J 2 bases, with 6 bases left between them. The CDR3 has 13 residues. CDR3 nucleotide sequence: TGTGCCACCAGTGATGGTAGAAACACTGAAGCTTTCTTT. This encodes CATSDGRNTEAFF.

J is TRBJ2-1 and V is TRBV27; D may be TRBD1 (5 bases). The CDR3 contains 17 residues. Per the germline V gene, CDR1 is MNHEY and CDR2 is SMNVEV (reference sequence). V lost 2 bases to trimming and J lost 3 bases, with 17 bases between them. The CDR3 sequence is CASSLSFRTSFYNEQFF. CDR3 bases: TGTGCCAGCAGTTTAAGCTTTCGGACATCCTTCTACAATGAGCAGTTCTTC.

The chain uses TRBV28 and TRBJ2-7, with 7 nucleotides matching TRBD1. The ends lost 3 bases at V and 5 bases at J; junction bases unmatched: 7. Germline V CDR1 and CDR2: MDHEN, SYDVKM. The CDR3 is 14 residues long. CDR3 bases: TGTGCCAGCAGTTTTGACAGGGCAGAAAACGAGCAGTACTTC. It specifies CASSFDRAENEQYF.